The clone carrying this TCR beta chain occurred a few times. Its antigen is unknown. The data stem from a study of identical twins. Study conclusions and caveats: Reduced insertions were recorded for abundant cord blood beta clonotypes, with no such pattern in memory repertoires.

Via MiXCR, TCRdb re-called the 5' RACE reads, giving one row per CDR3 protein. The data hold approximately 94,000 distinct CDR3 sequences, with 5.9% observed a single time. The germline V gene has CDR1 SGHDN and CDR2 FVKESK. With 4 bases clipped from V and 3 bases from J, the junction kept 10 bases outside the gene matches. The CDR3 covers 16 residues. Everyone who gave samples was a healthy Caucasian. This TCR was recovered from a woman aged 50 to 65 in good health. V gene TRBV14 combines with J gene TRBJ2-7; 9 bases agree with TRBD1. The specimen was memory T cells sorted from blood. This chain's CDR3 is CASSRGRGQGFYEQYF. The CDR3 bases are TGTGCCAGCAGCCGCGGTAGGGGACAGGGTTTCTACGAGCAGTACTTC.